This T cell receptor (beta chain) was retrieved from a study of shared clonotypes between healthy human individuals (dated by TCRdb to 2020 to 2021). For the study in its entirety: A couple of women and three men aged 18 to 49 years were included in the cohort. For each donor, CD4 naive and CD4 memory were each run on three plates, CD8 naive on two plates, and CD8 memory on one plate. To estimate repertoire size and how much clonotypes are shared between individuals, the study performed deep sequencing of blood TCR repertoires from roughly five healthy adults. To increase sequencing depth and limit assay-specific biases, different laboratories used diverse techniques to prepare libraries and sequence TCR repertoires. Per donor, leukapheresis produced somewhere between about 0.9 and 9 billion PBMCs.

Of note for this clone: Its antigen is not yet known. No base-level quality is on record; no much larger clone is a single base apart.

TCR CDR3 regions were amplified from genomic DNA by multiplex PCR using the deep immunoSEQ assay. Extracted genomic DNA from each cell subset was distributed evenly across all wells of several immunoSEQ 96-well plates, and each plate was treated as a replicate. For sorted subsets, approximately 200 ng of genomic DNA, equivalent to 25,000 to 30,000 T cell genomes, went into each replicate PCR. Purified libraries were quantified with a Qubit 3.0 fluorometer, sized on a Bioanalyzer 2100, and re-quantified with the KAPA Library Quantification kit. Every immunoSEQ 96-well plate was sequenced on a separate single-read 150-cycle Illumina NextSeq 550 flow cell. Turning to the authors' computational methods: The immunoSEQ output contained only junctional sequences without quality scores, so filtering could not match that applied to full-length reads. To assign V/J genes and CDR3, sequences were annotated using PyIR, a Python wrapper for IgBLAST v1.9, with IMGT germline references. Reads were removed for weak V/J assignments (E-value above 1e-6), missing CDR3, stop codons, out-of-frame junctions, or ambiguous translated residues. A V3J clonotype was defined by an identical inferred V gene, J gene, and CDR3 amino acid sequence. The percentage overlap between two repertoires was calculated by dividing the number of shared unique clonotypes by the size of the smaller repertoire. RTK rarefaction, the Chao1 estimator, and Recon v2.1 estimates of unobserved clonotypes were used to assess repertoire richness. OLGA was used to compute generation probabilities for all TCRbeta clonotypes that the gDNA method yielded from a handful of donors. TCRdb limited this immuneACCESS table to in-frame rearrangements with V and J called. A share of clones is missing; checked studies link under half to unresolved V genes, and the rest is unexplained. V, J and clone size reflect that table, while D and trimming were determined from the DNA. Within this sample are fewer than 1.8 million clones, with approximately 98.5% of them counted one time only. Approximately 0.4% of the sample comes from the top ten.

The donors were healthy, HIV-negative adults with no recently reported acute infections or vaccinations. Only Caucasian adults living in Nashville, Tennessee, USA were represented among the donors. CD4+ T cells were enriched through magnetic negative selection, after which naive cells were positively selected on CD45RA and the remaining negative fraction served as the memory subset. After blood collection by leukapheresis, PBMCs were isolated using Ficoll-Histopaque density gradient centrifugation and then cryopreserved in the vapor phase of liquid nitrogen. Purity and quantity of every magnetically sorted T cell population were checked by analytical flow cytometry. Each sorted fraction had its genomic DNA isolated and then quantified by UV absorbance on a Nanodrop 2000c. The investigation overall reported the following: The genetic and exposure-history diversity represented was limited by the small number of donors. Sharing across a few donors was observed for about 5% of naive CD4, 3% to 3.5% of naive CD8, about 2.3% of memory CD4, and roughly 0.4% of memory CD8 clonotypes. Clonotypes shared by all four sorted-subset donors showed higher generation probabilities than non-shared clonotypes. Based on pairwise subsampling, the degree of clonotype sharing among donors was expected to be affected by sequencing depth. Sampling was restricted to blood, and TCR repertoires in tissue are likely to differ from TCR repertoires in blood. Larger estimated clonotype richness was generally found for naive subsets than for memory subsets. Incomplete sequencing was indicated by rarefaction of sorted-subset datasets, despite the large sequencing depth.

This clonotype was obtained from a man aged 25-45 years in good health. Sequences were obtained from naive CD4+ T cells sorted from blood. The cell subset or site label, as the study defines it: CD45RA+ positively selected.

The nucleotides are TGCGCCAGCAGCCAGGGACTAGCGGCCTACAATGAGCAGTTCTTC. This translates into CASSQGLAAYNEQFF. The chain employs TRBV5-1 and TRBJ2-1, with 11 central nucleotides matching TRBD2. The CDR3, cysteine through phenylalanine, is 15 amino acids long. The kept DNA is CDR3 alone, 45 bases in frame from the first base. The germline V gene provides CDR1 SGHRS and CDR2 YFSETQ. Germline trimming: 4 bases from V, 2 bases from J; junction bases outside gene matches: 2.